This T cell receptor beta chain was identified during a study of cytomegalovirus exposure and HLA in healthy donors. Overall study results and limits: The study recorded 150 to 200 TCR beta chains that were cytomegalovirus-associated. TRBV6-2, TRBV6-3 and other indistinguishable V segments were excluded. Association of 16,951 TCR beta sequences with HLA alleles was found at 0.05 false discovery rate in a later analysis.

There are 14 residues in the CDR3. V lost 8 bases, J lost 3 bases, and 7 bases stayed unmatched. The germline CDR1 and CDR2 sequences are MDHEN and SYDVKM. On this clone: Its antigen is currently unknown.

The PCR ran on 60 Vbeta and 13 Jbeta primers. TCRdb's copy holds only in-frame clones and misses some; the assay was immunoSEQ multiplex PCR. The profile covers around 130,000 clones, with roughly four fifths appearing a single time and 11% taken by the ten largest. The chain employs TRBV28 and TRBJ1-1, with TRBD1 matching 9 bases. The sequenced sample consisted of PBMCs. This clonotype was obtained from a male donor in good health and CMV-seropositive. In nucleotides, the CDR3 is TGTGCCAGCGGGGGACAGGGAACCCACACTGAAGCTTTCTTT. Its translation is CASGGQGTHTEAFF.